This TCR beta chain came from a study of immune cell composition in non-small cell lung cancer. The repertoire was sequenced with immunoSEQ multiplex PCR; TCRdb's copy has only in-frame clones and lacks some. This sample has under 3,000 clones; about 88% occur once, and the top ten carry roughly 7.1%. The germline gives CDR1 LGHNA, CDR2 YNFKEQ. The length of the CDR3 is 17 residues. The V end was cut by 4 bases, the J end by 0 bases, with 16 bases between. The origin of this receptor is a human donor with non-small cell lung cancer. The source material was lung tumor tissue. The chain couples TRBV4-2 to TRBJ1-5, with a tentative D call TRBD1 (6 bases). The CDR3, as DNA: TGTGCCAGCAGCCCCACAGGGAGTGTTTCTAGCAATCAGCCCCAGCATTTT. This translates into CASSPTGSVSSNQPQHF.